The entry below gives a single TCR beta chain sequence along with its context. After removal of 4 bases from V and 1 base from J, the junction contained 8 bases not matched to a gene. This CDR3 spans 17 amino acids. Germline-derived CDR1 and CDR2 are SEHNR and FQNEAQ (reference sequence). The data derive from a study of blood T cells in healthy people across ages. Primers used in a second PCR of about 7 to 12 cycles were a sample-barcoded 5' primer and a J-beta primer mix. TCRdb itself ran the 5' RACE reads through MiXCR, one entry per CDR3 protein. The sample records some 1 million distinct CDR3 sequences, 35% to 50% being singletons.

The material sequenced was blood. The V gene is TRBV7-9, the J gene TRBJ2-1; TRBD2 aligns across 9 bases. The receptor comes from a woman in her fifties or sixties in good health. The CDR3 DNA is TGTGCCAGCAGCTACGGCGGGGGGGCAGGGTCCTACAATGAGCAGTTCTTC. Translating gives CASSYGGGAGSYNEQFF.